A single sample gave rise to the 24 T cell receptor beta chains below, sequenced in a study of T cell responses to AZD1222 COVID-19 vaccine. The repertoire was sequenced with immunoSEQ multiplex PCR; TCRdb's copy has only in-frame clones and lacks some. The sample comprises tens of thousands of clones, 90% of which are singletons, and around 3.4% rests with the top ten. The starting material was peripheral blood, obtained 28 days after the second AZD1222 dose. These receptors originate from an adult who received the AZD1222 COVID-19 vaccine.

The chain has TRBV6-5 and TRBJ2-5; D is unresolved. This CDR3 is 13 amino acids long. V lost 3 bases, J lost 4 bases, and 9 bases lay in between. Germline values: CDR1 MNHEY, CDR2 SVGAGI. The CDR3 DNA reads as TGTGCCAGCAGTTATGGGTCGGCAGAGACCCAGTACTTC. Protein: CASSYGSAETQYF.

V gene TRBV18 combines with J gene TRBJ1-5; D uncertain. This CDR3 is built from 15 residues. The germline V gene encodes CDR1 KGHSH and CDR2 LQKENI. The V gene lost 3 bases and the J gene lost 1 base, with 10 bases spanning the gap. CDR3 sequence reads: CASSPSGGSNQPQHF. The DNA for the CDR3 is TGTGCCAGCTCACCCTCCGGAGGAAGCAATCAGCCCCAGCATTTT.

This clone was seen just once. The rearrangement joins TRBV3-1 (or the pseudogene TRBV3-2) to TRBJ2-4; D not resolved. This CDR3 region has 14 residues. The V gene lost 6 bases and the J gene lost 2 bases, with 11 bases spanning the gap. Germline CDR1 LGHDT, CDR2 YNNKEL (reference sequence). The CDR3 sequence: CASSTQASKNIQYF. CDR3 DNA: TGTGCCAGCAGTACGCAGGCTTCCAAAAACATTCAGTACTTC.

The chain couples TRBV13 to TRBJ2-4; 7 nucleotides align to TRBD1. This CDR3 comprises 14 residues. The germline gives CDR1 PRHDT, CDR2 FYEKMQ (reference sequence). Trimming took 4 bases from V and 8 from J; bases not matched to a gene: 8. The CDR3 nucleotides are TGTGCCAGCAGCTCCAAGGGAACAGGGGACATTCAGTACTTC. It specifies CASSSKGTGDIQYF.

This clone was seen just once. V usage is TRBV12-3 or TRBV12-4 and J usage is TRBJ1-1; maybe TRBD1 (5 bases). The CDR3 contains 13 residues. Trimming cost V 3 bases and J 5 bases, with 10 bases left between them. CDR3 amino acids: CASSFHEGTEAFF. DNA of the CDR3: TGTGCCAGCAGTTTTCATGAGGGGACTGAAGCTTTCTTT.

The chain carries TRBV6-2 or TRBV6-3 and TRBJ1-5; D gene ambiguous. The V end was cut by 6 bases, the J end by 7 bases, with 10 bases between. The CDR3 is 12 residues long. Germline values: CDR1 MNHEY, CDR2 SVGEGT. CDR3 coding DNA: TGTGCCAGCAGCGGATGGGAGCAGCCCCAGCATTTT. Translation: CASSGWEQPQHF.

CDR3 DNA sequence: TGCGCCAGCAGCTCGACTAGCGGGAGGATGGGTGAGCAGTTCTTC. The encoded protein is CASSSTSGRMGEQFF. This chain joins TRBV5-1 and TRBJ2-1, with TRBD2 matching over 13 bases. The CDR3 length is 15 residues. After removal of 3 bases from V and 9 bases from J, the junction contained 6 bases not matched to a gene. Germline V CDR1 and CDR2: SGHRS, YFSETQ.

This clone has a handful of counts. This chain connects TRBV6-5 to TRBJ2-7, with 7 bases that match TRBD1. The CDR3 is 13 amino acids. With 6 bases clipped from V and 6 bases from J, the junction kept 8 bases outside the gene matches. CDR1 and CDR2 (germline): MNHEY, SVGAGI. CDR3 DNA: TGTGCCAGCAGGCTACCTCAGGGGGTCGAGCAGTACTTC. Translation gives CASRLPQGVEQYF.

The CDR3 is CAWSISREDPVHF. CDR3 bases: TGTGCCTGGAGTATAAGTAGAGAGGACCCCGTGCATTTT. The chain is built from TRBV30 and TRBJ1-5; D not certain. The CDR3 is 13 residues long. The germline V and J ends were trimmed by 2 bases and 15 bases, with 20 bases remaining between them. Germline loops: CDR1 GTSNPN, CDR2 SVGIG (reference sequence).

This chain joins TRBV6-5 and TRBJ2-3; no clear D. The germline V gene has CDR1 MNHEY and CDR2 SVGAGI. Deletions cut 0 bases from V and 5 bases from J, with 9 bases between. The CDR3 totals 14 residues. The CDR3 DNA sequence: TGTGCCAGCAGTTACTCAGGTCAGAAAGATACGCAGTATTTT. It codes for CASSYSGQKDTQYF.

This chain uses TRBV27 with TRBJ2-2; TRBD2 matches at 8 bases. Germline V gene lookup returns CDR1 MNHEY and CDR2 SMNVEV (reference sequence). Unmatched junction bases numbered 11, after V lost 5 bases and J lost 6 bases. The CDR3 covers 16 residues. The CDR3 bases are TGTGCCAGCAGTCGGACAACGGGGGGGTTCGCCGGGGAGCTGTTTTTT. Its protein product is CASSRTTGGFAGELFF.

This chain's CDR3 is CASSYGYNEQFF. The CDR3 DNA follows: TGTGCCAGCAGTTACGGGTACAATGAGCAGTTCTTC. This chain uses TRBV6-2 or TRBV6-3 with TRBJ2-1; no reliable D call. The CDR3 is made up of 12 amino acids. Germline lookup yields CDR1 MNHEY and CDR2 SVGEGT. Trimming cost V 2 bases and J 4 bases, with 3 bases left between them.

The chain employs TRBV14 and TRBJ2-1, with D possibly being TRBD1 or TRBD2 (5 bases each). The CDR3 has 16 residues. Per the germline V gene, CDR1 is SGHDN and CDR2 is FVKESK. V lost 4 bases to trimming and J lost 5 bases, with 18 bases between them. The CDR3 here is CASSPRDRGWNNEQFF. DNA for the CDR3: TGTGCCAGCAGCCCCAGGGACCGGGGTTGGAACAATGAGCAGTTCTTC.

V and J are TRBV7-2 and TRBJ2-7; 12 positions match TRBD2. This CDR3 has 16 amino acids. The V and J ends lost 5 bases and 3 bases, in that order; junction bases with no gene match: 8. From germline, CDR1 is SGHTA and CDR2 FQGNSA. CDR3 protein: CASSPLLAGGFYEQYF. For the CDR3, the DNA is TGTGCCAGCAGCCCACTTCTAGCGGGAGGGTTCTACGAGCAGTACTTC.

The V and J genes are TRBV6-2 or TRBV6-3 and TRBJ2-1; D is undetermined. CDR3 length: 14 amino acids. Looked up from germline, CDR1 is MNHEY and CDR2 is SVGEGT. V lost 3 bases to trimming and J lost 8 bases, with 14 bases between them. CDR3 coding DNA: TGTGCCAGCAGTTATGATATTGGGGTAGATGAGCAGTTCTTC. This sequence encodes CASSYDIGVDEQFF.

The rearrangement uses TRBV6-1 and TRBJ1-2; no reliable D call. The V gene's germline CDR1 is MNHNS and CDR2 SASEGT. CDR3 length: 12 residues. V was pared by 0 bases and J by 7 bases, with 6 bases between. The CDR3 sequence: CASSEALVGYTF. The DNA of the CDR3 is TGTGCCAGCAGTGAAGCGCTGGTTGGCTACACCTTC.

The genes are TRBV10-3 and TRBJ2-7; D is unresolved. Trimming took 0 bases from V and 5 from J, leaving 20 bases between them. The CDR3 loop spans 17 amino acids. The germline V gene encodes CDR1 ENHRY and CDR2 SYGVKD. The CDR3 DNA reads TGTGCCATCAGTGAGTCTCGTCTATTCCAAGGCCGGGACGAGCAGTACTTC. This translates into CAISESRLFQGRDEQYF.

CDR3 DNA: TGTGCCAGCAGCCCACCCCCTAGGACAGGGGGCGGCAATCAGCCCCAGCATTTT. It translates to CASSPPPRTGGGNQPQHF. This sequence joins TRBV9 and TRBJ1-5; TRBD1 agrees at 11 bases. Germline trimming cut 4 bases from V and 2 bases from J; bases unmatched to any gene: 11. The CDR3 spans 18 residues. CDR1 and CDR2 (germline): SGDLS, YYNGEE. Full variable domain (remainder filled in from reference TRBV9 and TRBJ1-5): DSGVTQTPKHLITATGQRVTLRCSPRSGDLSVYWYQQSLDQGLQFLIQYYNGEERAKGNILERFSAQQFPDLHSELNLSSLELGDSALYFCASSPPPRTGGGNQPQHFGDGTRLSIL.

The genes are TRBV25-1 and TRBJ1-6; D unresolved. V lost 6 bases to trimming and J lost 0 bases, with 9 bases between them. This CDR3 has 15 amino acids. Germline V gene sequence: CDR1 MGHDK, CDR2 SYGVNS. DNA of the CDR3: TGTGCCAGCAGCATGTATGACTCCTATAATTCACCCCTCCACTTT. Translated, it gives CASSMYDSYNSPLHF.

The chain joins TRBV7-8 to TRBJ2-3; D remains unclear. Per the germline V gene, CDR1 is SGHVS and CDR2 is FQNEAQ. This CDR3 is 14 amino acids long. The V end lost 1 base, the J end lost 4 bases, and 9 bases lay between the germline ends. CDR3 in DNA: TGTGCCAGCAGCTTAGGACGGTCCCCAGATACGCAGTATTTT. Its translation is CASSLGRSPDTQYF.

CDR3 in DNA: TGTGCCAGCAGTTACTCCAGGGGGAACTTCGGGGAGACCCAGTACTTC. It is translated as CASSYSRGNFGETQYF. J is TRBJ2-5 and V is TRBV6-5; TRBD1 aligns across 7 bases. V was pared by 0 bases and J by 5 bases, with 9 bases of the junction left unmatched. CDR1 and CDR2 (germline): MNHEY, SVGAGI. This CDR3 has 16 residues.

The genes are TRBV2 and TRBJ2-2, with unresolved D. Looked up from germline, CDR1 is SNHLY and CDR2 is FYNNEI. Trimming shortened V by 5 bases and J by 2 bases, and 9 bases separated the two germline ends. The CDR3 totals 14 residues. CDR3 sequence reads: CASSFRDNTGELFF. CDR3 DNA sequence: TGTGCCAGCAGTTTCAGAGATAACACCGGGGAGCTGTTTTTT. The variable domain in full, completed from reference TRBV2 and TRBJ2-2, reads EPEVTQTPSHQVTQMGQEVILRCVPISNHLYFYWYRQILGQKVEFLVSFYNNEISEKSEIFDDQFSVERPDGSNFTLKIRSTKLEDSAMYFCASSFRDNTGELFFGEGSRLTVL.

This clone was detected once. V and J are TRBV6-5 and TRBJ1-1, with D tentatively TRBD1 (6 bases). This CDR3 region has 15 residues. V was pared by 2 bases and J by 1 base, with 11 bases between. Germline-derived CDR1 and CDR2 are MNHEY and SVGAGI. CDR3 sequence: CASSYLDSRNTEAFF. The CDR3 nucleotides read TGTGCCAGCAGTTACCTGGACAGTAGGAACACTGAAGCTTTCTTT.

This clone was counted a single time. J is TRBJ1-2 and V is TRBV27; a possible D gene is TRBD1 (6 bases). The germline gives CDR1 MNHEY, CDR2 SMNVEV (reference sequence). V dropped 6 bases and J dropped 8 bases, with 16 bases sitting between them. The CDR3 has 13 amino acids. The CDR3 nucleotides are TGTGCCAGCAGCCGACTGGGGGCAGGAGGCTACACCTTC. This gives the protein CASSRLGAGGYTF.